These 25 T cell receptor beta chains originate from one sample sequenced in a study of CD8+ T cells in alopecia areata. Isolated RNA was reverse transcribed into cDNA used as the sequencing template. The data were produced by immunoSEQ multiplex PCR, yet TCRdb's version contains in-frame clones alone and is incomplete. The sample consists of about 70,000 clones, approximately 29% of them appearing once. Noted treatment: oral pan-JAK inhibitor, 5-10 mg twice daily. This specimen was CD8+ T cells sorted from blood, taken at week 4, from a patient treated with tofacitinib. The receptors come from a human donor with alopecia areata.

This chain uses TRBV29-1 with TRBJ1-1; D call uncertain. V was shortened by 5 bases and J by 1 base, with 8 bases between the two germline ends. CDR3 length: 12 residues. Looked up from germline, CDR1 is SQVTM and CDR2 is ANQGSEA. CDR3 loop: CSVPPENTEAFF. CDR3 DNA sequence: TGCAGCGTTCCGCCAGAGAACACTGAAGCTTTCTTT.

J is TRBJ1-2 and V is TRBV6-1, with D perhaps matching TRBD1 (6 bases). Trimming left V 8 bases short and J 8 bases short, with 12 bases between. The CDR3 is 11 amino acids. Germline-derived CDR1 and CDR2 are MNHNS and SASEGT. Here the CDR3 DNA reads TGTGCCAGCTTGACAGGACGGGGCTACACCTTC. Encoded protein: CASLTGRGYTF.

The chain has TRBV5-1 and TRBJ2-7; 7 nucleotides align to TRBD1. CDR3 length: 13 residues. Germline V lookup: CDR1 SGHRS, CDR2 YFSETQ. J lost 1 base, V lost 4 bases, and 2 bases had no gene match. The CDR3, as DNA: TGCGCCAGCAGCGAGACAGGGTCCTACGAGCAGTACTTC. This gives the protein CASSETGSYEQYF. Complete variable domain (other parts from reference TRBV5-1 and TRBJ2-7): KAGVTQTPRYLIKTRGQQVTLSCSPISGHRSVSWYQQTPGQGLQFLFEYFSETQRNKGNFPGRFSGRQFSNSRSEMNVSTLELGDSALYLCASSETGSYEQYFGPGTRLTVT.

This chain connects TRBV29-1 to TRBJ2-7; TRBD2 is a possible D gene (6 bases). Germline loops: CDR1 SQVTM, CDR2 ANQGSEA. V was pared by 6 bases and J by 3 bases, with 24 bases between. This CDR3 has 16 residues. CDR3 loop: CSVNLPEEGAGYEQYF. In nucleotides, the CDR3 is TGCAGCGTGAACCTCCCGGAGGAGGGCGCGGGCTACGAGCAGTACTTC.

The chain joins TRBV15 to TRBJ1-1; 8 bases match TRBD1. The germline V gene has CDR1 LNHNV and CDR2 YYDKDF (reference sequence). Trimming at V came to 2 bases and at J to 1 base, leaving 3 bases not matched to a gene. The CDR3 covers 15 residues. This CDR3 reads CATSRTTGANTEAFF. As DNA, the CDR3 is TGTGCCACCAGCAGAACGACAGGGGCGAACACTGAAGCTTTCTTT.

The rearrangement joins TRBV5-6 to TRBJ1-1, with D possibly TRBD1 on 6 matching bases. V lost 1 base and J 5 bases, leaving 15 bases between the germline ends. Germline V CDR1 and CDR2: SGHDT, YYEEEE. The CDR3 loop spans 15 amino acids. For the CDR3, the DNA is TGTGCCAGCAGCTTGAGTGGCAGGGGTGAAACTGAAGCTTTCTTT. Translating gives CASSLSGRGETEAFF. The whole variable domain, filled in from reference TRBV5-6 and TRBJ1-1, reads DAGVTQSPTHLIKTRGQQVTLRCSPKSGHDTVSWYQQALGQGPQFIFQYYEEEERQRGNFPDRFSGHQFPNYSSELNVNALLLGDSALYLCASSLSGRGETEAFFGQGTRLTVV.

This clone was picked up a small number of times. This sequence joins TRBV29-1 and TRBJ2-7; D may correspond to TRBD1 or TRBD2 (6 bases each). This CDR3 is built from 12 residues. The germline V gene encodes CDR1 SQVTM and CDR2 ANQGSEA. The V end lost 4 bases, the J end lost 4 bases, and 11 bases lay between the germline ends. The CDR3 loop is CSVVGGRYEQYF. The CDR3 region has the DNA TGCAGCGTTGTGGGGGGCAGGTACGAGCAGTACTTC.

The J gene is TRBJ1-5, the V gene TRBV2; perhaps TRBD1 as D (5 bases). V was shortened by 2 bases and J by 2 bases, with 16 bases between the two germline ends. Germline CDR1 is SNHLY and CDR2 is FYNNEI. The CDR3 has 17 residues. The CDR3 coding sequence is TGTGCCAGCAGTGAATGGGGCCGTAGGGTGGGCAATCAGCCCCAGCATTTT. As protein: CASSEWGRRVGNQPQHF.

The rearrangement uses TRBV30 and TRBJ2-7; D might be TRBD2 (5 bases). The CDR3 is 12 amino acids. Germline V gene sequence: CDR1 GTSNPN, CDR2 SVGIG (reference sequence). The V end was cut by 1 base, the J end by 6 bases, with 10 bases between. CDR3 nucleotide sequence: TGTGCCTGGAGTGGAGGGCTGTCCGAGCAGTACTTC. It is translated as CAWSGGLSEQYF.

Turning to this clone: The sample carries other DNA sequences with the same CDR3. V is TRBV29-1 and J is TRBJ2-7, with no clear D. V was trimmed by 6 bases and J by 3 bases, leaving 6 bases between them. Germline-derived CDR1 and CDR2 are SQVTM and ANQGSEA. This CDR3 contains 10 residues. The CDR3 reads CSVVDYEQYF. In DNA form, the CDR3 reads TGCAGCGTGGTGGACTACGAGCAGTACTTC.

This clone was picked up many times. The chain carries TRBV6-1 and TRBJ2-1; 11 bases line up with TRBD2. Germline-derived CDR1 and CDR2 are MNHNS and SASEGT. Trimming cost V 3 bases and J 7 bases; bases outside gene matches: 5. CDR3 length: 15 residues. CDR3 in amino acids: CASSEYTSGGNEQFF. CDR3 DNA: TGTGCCAGCAGTGAGTATACTAGCGGGGGAAATGAGCAGTTCTTC.

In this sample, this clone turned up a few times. CDR3 loop: CSTNGQGSSYNEQFF. CDR3 sequence (DNA): TGCAGCACCAACGGACAGGGGAGCTCCTACAATGAGCAGTTCTTC. The chain links TRBV29-1 to TRBJ2-1, with 9 bases aligning to TRBD1. This CDR3 region has 15 residues. Per germline, CDR1 SQVTM and CDR2 ANQGSEA. Trimming took 8 bases from V and 0 from J; bases not matched to a gene: 8.

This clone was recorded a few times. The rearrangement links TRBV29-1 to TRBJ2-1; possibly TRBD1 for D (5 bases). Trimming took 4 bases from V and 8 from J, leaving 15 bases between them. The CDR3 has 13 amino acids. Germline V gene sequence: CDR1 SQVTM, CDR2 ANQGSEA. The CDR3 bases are TGCAGCGTTGTCTTTGCAGGGTACCATGAGCAGTTCTTC. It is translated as CSVVFAGYHEQFF.

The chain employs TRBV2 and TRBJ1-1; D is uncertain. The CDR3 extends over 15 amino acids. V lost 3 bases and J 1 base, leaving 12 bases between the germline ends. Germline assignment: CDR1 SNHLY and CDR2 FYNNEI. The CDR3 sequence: CASSDYLSGNTEAFF. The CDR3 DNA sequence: TGTGCCAGCAGTGATTATTTGTCAGGGAACACTGAAGCTTTCTTT.

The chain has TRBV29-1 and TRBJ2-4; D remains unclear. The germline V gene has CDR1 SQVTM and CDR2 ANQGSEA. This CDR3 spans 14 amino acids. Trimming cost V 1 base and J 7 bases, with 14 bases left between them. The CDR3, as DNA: TGCAGCGTTGAAGGCACCCCAGGTTTCAACATTCAGTACTTC. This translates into CSVEGTPGFNIQYF.

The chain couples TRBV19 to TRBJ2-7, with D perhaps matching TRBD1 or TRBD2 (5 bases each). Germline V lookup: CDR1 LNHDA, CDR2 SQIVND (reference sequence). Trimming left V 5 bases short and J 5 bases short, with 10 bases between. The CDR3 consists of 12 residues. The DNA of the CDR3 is TGTGCCAGTAGTGAAGGGGACCACGAGCAGTACTTC. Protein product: CASSEGDHEQYF.

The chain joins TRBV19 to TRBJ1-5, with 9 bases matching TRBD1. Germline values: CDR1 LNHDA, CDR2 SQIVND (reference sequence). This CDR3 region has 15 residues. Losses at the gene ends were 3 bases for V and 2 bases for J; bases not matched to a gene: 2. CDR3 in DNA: TGTGCCAGTAGTATGGACAGGGGTGGCAATCAGCCCCAGCATTTT. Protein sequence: CASSMDRGGNQPQHF.

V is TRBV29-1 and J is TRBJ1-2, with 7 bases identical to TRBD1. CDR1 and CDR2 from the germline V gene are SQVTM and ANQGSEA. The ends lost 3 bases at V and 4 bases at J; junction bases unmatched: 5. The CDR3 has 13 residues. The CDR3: CSVEGQSLYGYTF. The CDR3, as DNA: TGCAGCGTTGAGGGACAGTCCCTCTATGGCTACACCTTC.

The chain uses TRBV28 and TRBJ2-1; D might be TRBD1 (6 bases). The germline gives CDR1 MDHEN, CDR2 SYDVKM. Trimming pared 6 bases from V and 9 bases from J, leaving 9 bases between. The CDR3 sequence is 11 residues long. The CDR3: CASRQGPEQFF. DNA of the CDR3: TGTGCCAGCAGACAGGGACCTGAGCAGTTCTTC.

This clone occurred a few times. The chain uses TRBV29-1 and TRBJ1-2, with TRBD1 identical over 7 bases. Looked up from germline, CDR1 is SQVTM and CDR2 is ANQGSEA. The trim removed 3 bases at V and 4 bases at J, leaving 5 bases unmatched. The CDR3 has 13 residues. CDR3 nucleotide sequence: TGCAGCGTTGATAGCAGGGACAGCTATGGCTACACCTTC. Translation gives CSVDSRDSYGYTF.

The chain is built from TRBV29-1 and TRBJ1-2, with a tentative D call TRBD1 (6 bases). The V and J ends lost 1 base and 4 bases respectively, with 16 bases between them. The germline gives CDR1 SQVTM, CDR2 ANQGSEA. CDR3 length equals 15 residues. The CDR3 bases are TGCAGCGTTGAAGGGGTGAGCAGGGGAGTCTATGGCTACACCTTC. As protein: CSVEGVSRGVYGYTF.

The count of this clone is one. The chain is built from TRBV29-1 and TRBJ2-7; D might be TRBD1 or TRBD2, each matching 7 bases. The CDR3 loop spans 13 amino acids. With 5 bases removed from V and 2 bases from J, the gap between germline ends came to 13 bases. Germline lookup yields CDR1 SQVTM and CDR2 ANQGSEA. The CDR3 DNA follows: TGCAGCGTTAAGCGGGGACAGACCTACGAGCAGTACTTC. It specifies CSVKRGQTYEQYF.

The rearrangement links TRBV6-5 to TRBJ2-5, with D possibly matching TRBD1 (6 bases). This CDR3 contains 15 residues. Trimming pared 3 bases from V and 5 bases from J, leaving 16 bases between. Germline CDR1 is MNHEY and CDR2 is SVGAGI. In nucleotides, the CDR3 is TGTGCCAGCAGTTATGTACAGGGCGTTCAGGAGACCCAGTACTTC. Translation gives CASSYVQGVQETQYF.

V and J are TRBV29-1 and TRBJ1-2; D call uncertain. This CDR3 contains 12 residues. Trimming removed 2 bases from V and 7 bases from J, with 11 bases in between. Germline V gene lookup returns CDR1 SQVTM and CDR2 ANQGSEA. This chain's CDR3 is CSVEPGFGGYTF. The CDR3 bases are TGCAGCGTTGAACCTGGGTTCGGTGGCTACACCTTC.

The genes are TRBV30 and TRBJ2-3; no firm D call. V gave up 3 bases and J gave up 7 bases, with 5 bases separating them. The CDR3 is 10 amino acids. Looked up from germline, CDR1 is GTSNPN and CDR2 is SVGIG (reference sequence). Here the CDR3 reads CAWSLNTQYF. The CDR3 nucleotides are TGTGCCTGGAGCCTCAATACGCAGTATTTT.